This entry lists 22 T cell receptor beta chains sequenced from one sample in a study of OX40 agonist ivuxolimab in advanced cancers. Sequencing used immunoSEQ multiplex PCR; TCRdb keeps in-frame clones, though not all of them. The table records about 51,000 clones, more than 65% of them present only once. The sample here was CD4+ or CD8+ T cells sorted from blood, taken in a trial of the OX40 agonist ivuxolimab. The receptors originated from an adult with an advanced solid tumor such as melanoma, head and neck, liver or kidney cancer.

The chain is built from TRBV29-1 and TRBJ1-6; possible D gene TRBD1, 5 bases. V dropped 6 bases and J dropped 0 bases, with 12 bases sitting between them. This CDR3 comprises 15 residues. The V gene's germline CDR1 is SQVTM and CDR2 ANQGSEA. The CDR3 spells CSVQTESSYNSPLHF. The DNA for the CDR3 is TGCAGCGTCCAGACAGAGAGCTCCTATAATTCACCCCTCCACTTT. Drawing the rest from reference TRBV29-1 and TRBJ1-6, the complete variable domain is SAVISQKPSRDICQRGTSLTIQCQVDSQVTMMFWYRQQPGQSLTLIATANQGSEATYESGFVIDKFPISRPNLTFSTLTVSNMSPEDSSIYLCSVQTESSYNSPLHFGNGTRLTVT.

V usage is TRBV27 and J usage is TRBJ2-3, with a weak D call TRBD2 (6 bases). CDR1 and CDR2 from the germline V gene are MNHEY and SMNVEV (reference sequence). Trimming stripped 10 bases from V and 4 bases from J, with 24 bases between. The CDR3 is 16 residues long. The CDR3 region has the DNA TGTGCCACCCATCCCGGGGGTGTCGGTTGGGCAGATACGCAGTATTTT. Its translation is CATHPGGVGWADTQYF.

This sequence joins TRBV11-2 and TRBJ1-4; 7 nucleotides match TRBD1. Germline V gene data show CDR1 as SGHAT and CDR2 as FQNNGV. Trimming removed 3 bases from V and 7 bases from J; junction bases left unmatched: 8. CDR3 length equals 15 residues. The CDR3 nucleotides are TGTGCCAGCAGCTTCTCAGGGGGACGGGGTGAAAAACTGTTTTTT. The encoded protein is CASSFSGGRGEKLFF.

This sequence joins TRBV5-4 and TRBJ1-4, with D tentatively TRBD1 (6 bases). The germline V and J ends were trimmed by 4 bases and 4 bases, with 14 bases remaining between them. Germline values: CDR1 SGHNT, CDR2 YYREEE (reference sequence). This CDR3 has 15 amino acids. CDR3 nucleotide sequence: TGTGCCAGCAGCCCGGGACAAGAGATTAATGAAAAACTGTTTTTT. This sequence encodes CASSPGQEINEKLFF.

The chain uses TRBV4-2 and TRBJ1-1; the D is unclear. V lost 3 bases and J lost 3, with 14 bases in between. Looked up from germline, CDR1 is LGHNA and CDR2 is YNFKEQ. The CDR3 is 15 amino acids. The DNA of the CDR3 is TGTGCCAGCAGCCAGCACAAAGGAATTTACACTGAAGCTTTCTTT. The encoded protein is CASSQHKGIYTEAFF.

V is TRBV6-5 and J is TRBJ1-1; 10 bases match TRBD1. CDR3 length: 15 amino acids. CDR1 MNHEY and CDR2 SVGAGI come from the germline V gene. Losses at the gene ends were 2 bases for V and 5 bases for J; bases not matched to a gene: 5. CDR3 DNA sequence: TGTGCCAGCAGTTACCAGGGACAGGGGAGGACTGAAGCTTTCTTT. This sequence encodes CASSYQGQGRTEAFF.

The chain recombines TRBV7-4 with TRBJ2-1, with a weak D call TRBD2 (6 bases). V dropped 5 bases and J dropped 8 bases, with 19 bases sitting between them. The CDR3 consists of 15 residues. Germline V gene lookup returns CDR1 SGHVT and CDR2 SQSDAQ. Here the CDR3 DNA reads TGTGCCAGCAGCCCCCCGGGTCGCGGGACCGATGAGCAGTTCTTC. Protein: CASSPPGRGTDEQFF. Filled out from reference TRBV7-4 and TRBJ2-1, the complete variable domain reads GAGVSQSPRYKVAKRGRDVALRCDSISGHVTLYWYRQTLGQGSEVLTYSQSDAQRDKSGRPSGRFSAERPERSVSTLKIQRTEQGDSAVYLCASSPPGRGTDEQFFGPGTRLTVL.

Of note for this clone: Other DNA sequences in this specimen translate into the identical CDR3. This rearrangement joins TRBV19 to TRBJ1-5, with D hard to call. The V and J ends lost 1 base and 4 bases respectively, with 5 bases between them. CDR1 LNHDA and CDR2 SQIVND come from the germline V gene (reference sequence). The CDR3 is 13 residues long. The CDR3 loop reads CASSIGENQPQHF. The CDR3 coding sequence is TGTGCCAGTAGTATAGGCGAGAATCAGCCCCAGCATTTT. Drawing the rest from reference TRBV19 and TRBJ1-5, the complete variable domain is DGGITQSPKYLFRKEGQNVTLSCEQNLNHDAMYWYRQDPGQGLRLIYYSQIVNDFQKGDIAEGYSVSREKKESFPLTVTSAQKNPTAFYLCASSIGENQPQHFGDGTRLSIL.

The chain is built from TRBV2 and TRBJ2-1; TRBD1 agrees at 11 bases. The CDR3 loop spans 15 amino acids. Unmatched junction bases numbered 6, after V lost 7 bases and J lost 4 bases. Germline V gene lookup returns CDR1 SNHLY and CDR2 FYNNEI. CDR3 DNA sequence: TGTGCCAGCAAGGGGGACAGGGGGATGTACAATGAGCAGTTCTTC. Amino acids: CASKGDRGMYNEQFF.

The rearrangement links TRBV27 to TRBJ1-1; D unclear. The CDR3 loop spans 15 amino acids. Trimming stripped 2 bases from V and 0 bases from J, with 10 bases between. In germline, CDR1 is MNHEY, CDR2 SMNVEV (reference sequence). The CDR3 protein is CASSLSAGVNTEAFF. The CDR3 nucleotides are TGTGCCAGCAGTTTAAGCGCAGGAGTGAACACTGAAGCTTTCTTT.

In this sample, this clone turned up a few times. The rearrangement joins TRBV19 to TRBJ1-2; tentatively, D is TRBD1 (5 bases). Germline lookup yields CDR1 LNHDA and CDR2 SQIVND (reference sequence). V gave up 3 bases and J gave up 4 bases, with 18 bases separating them. This CDR3 is 16 amino acids long. CDR3 bases: TGTGCCAGTAGTATGGGAGAAGGGGCCAGAGGCTATGGCTACACCTTC. Translation: CASSMGEGARGYGYTF.

The chain joins TRBV6-5 to TRBJ1-2; TRBD1 matches 7 bases. CDR1 is MNHEY, CDR2 SVGAGI, per germline. V shed 0 bases, J shed 4 bases, and the junction held 2 bases outside the gene matches. This CDR3 has 14 residues. The CDR3 region is CASSYSAGGYGYTF. CDR3 nucleotide sequence: TGTGCCAGCAGTTACTCAGCAGGGGGCTATGGCTACACCTTC.

Comment on this clone: Different DNA sequences within this sample yield the same CDR3. The chain has TRBV5-1 and TRBJ2-3; 8 nucleotides line up with TRBD1. Trimming took 4 bases from V and 3 from J; bases not matched to a gene: 7. Germline lookup yields CDR1 SGHRS and CDR2 YFSETQ. The CDR3 length is 15 residues. The DNA of the CDR3 is TGCGCCAGCAGCCTAGGACAGGGTGGGACAGATACGCAGTATTTT. It is translated as CASSLGQGGTDTQYF.

This clone was seen once. This chain uses TRBV2 with TRBJ1-6; D gene uncertain. The CDR3 sequence is 16 residues long. CDR1 and CDR2 (germline): SNHLY, FYNNEI. The ends were cut back, 2 bases at V and 8 bases at J, with 16 bases in the middle. The CDR3 bases are TGTGCCAGCAGTGAATCAAACGATCCAGGTTATTCACCCCTCCACTTT. This encodes CASSESNDPGYSPLHF. Using reference TRBV2 and TRBJ1-6 for the parts outside the CDR3, the full variable domain is EPEVTQTPSHQVTQMGQEVILRCVPISNHLYFYWYRQILGQKVEFLVSFYNNEISEKSEIFDDQFSVERPDGSNFTLKIRSTKLEDSAMYFCASSESNDPGYSPLHFGNGTRLTVT.

The rearrangement links TRBV7-3 to TRBJ1-6; 7 nucleotides line up with TRBD1. The CDR3 spans 15 residues. The J segment lost 8 bases and the V segment lost 2 bases, leaving 6 bases of the junction unmatched. The germline CDR1 and CDR2 sequences are SGHTA and FQGTGA. DNA for the CDR3: TGTGCCAGCAGCTTATCAGGGGGTGTGGATTCACCCCTCCACTTT. Amino acids: CASSLSGGVDSPLHF.

The chain carries TRBV7-8 and TRBJ2-5; TRBD2 is a possible D gene (7 bases). This CDR3 region has 15 residues. Germline V gene sequence: CDR1 SGHVS, CDR2 FQNEAQ. Trimming took off 9 bases at V and 0 bases at J, with 17 bases between the two ends. The CDR3 DNA sequence: TGTGCCAGTAGGTTGGGGGGGACACACCAAGAGACCCAGTACTTC. Translation gives CASRLGGTHQETQYF.

CDR3 bases: TGTGCCAGCATAGGAGGGGCCACACGGAACACCATATATTTT. This sequence encodes CASIGGATRNTIYF. V is TRBV6-1 and J is TRBJ1-3, with a possible D match to TRBD1 (5 bases). V lost 7 bases and J lost 7, with 17 bases in between. The CDR3 runs 14 residues. The germline CDR1 and CDR2 sequences are MNHNS and SASEGT.

V usage is TRBV2 and J usage is TRBJ1-5, with D tentatively TRBD1 (5 bases). V was trimmed by 6 bases and J by 3 bases, leaving 12 bases between them. Per germline, CDR1 SNHLY and CDR2 FYNNEI. This CDR3 comprises 14 residues. As DNA, the CDR3 is TGTGCCAGCAGAGTAGACAGCATCAATCAGCCCCAGCATTTT. Protein product: CASRVDSINQPQHF.

The chain recombines TRBV9 with TRBJ1-1, with 8 bases lining up with TRBD1. CDR1 is SGDLS and CDR2 is YYNGEE in the germline V gene. The CDR3 is 14 residues long. V lost 4 bases to trimming and J lost 4 bases; unmatched junction nucleotides: 6. CDR3 residues: CASSLGQGPTEAFF. The CDR3, as DNA: TGTGCCAGCAGCTTAGGACAGGGTCCCACTGAAGCTTTCTTT.

V is TRBV2 and J is TRBJ1-6; TRBD1 agrees at 7 bases. CDR1 and CDR2 from the germline V gene are SNHLY and FYNNEI. The CDR3 has 13 amino acids. Losses at the gene ends were 8 bases for V and 7 bases for J; bases not matched to a gene: 5. This CDR3 is CASRGTVNSPLHF. DNA of the CDR3: TGTGCCAGCCGAGGGACAGTCAATTCACCCCTCCACTTT.

The V call is TRBV9, the J call TRBJ2-1; D is possibly TRBD1 (7 bases). V lost 1 base and J 9 bases, leaving 17 bases between the germline ends. The CDR3 spans 15 residues. Germline V lookup: CDR1 SGDLS, CDR2 YYNGEE. CDR3 bases: TGTGCCAGCAGCGTATTAGGCAGGGGGGCGGGTGAGCAGTTCTTC. Amino acids: CASSVLGRGAGEQFF.

The chain's CDR3 is CASRGTGAHTIYF. CDR3 sequence (DNA): TGTGCCAGCAGGGGGACAGGTGCTCACACCATATATTTT. The chain combines TRBV6-5 with TRBJ1-3, with 8 positions matching TRBD1. V shed 6 bases, J shed 8 bases, and the junction held 6 bases outside the gene matches. In germline, CDR1 is MNHEY, CDR2 SVGAGI. The CDR3 has 13 amino acids.